The 8 T cell receptor beta chains listed next were all sequenced from one sample in a study of T cells in Graves' hyperthyroidism and ophthalmopathy. RNA transcripts yielded amplified TCR beta CDR3 regions. The study used the HTBI primer set for a first-round RT-PCR of the TCR CDR3. From the multiplex PCR reads, TCRdb called clonotypes with MiXCR, one entry per CDR3 protein. Of 200,000 to 250,000 distinct CDR3 sequences in the sample, about 17% were seen once. Input material: blood. The receptors here all came from a woman aged 18-29 years with Graves' ophthalmopathy.

This clonotype was observed at least ten times. V usage is TRBV11-3 and J usage is TRBJ2-7; 7 bases map to TRBD1. The trim removed 4 bases at V and 0 bases at J, leaving 3 bases unmatched. CDR3 size: 14 residues. CDR1 SGHNT and CDR2 YENEEA come from the germline V gene. CDR3 in DNA: TGTGCCAGCAGCTACAGGGGTGGCTCCTACGAGCAGTACTTC. Encoded protein: CASSYRGGSYEQYF.

This clonotype has a handful of counts. The chain joins TRBV20-1 to TRBJ2-3; 8 bases agree with TRBD1. Germline V gene sequence: CDR1 DFQATT, CDR2 SNEGSKA (reference sequence). Trimming cost V 1 base and J 4 bases; bases outside gene matches: 7. This CDR3 spans 15 amino acids. The CDR3 loop is CSARVDRGFADTQYF. CDR3 coding DNA: TGCAGTGCTAGAGTTGACAGGGGTTTTGCAGATACGCAGTATTTT.

This clonotype was seen many times. The chain uses TRBV12-3 or TRBV12-4 and TRBJ1-1, with D possibly being TRBD1 (5 bases). V lost 1 base and J lost 0, with 12 bases in between. This CDR3 comprises 16 residues. Here the CDR3 reads CASSLGLAGMNTEAFF. The CDR3 bases are TGTGCCAGCAGTTTAGGCCTGGCAGGGATGAACACTGAAGCTTTCTTT.

This clonotype showed up many times. The chain joins TRBV30 to TRBJ2-3; 10 bases fit TRBD2. The germline gives CDR1 GTSNPN, CDR2 SVGIG (reference sequence). Losses at the gene ends were 4 bases for V and 1 base for J; bases not matched to a gene: 2. The CDR3 sequence is 14 residues long. The CDR3 bases are TGTGCCTGGACCCTAGCGGGGGGCACAGATACGCAGTATTTT. Its protein product is CAWTLAGGTDTQYF.

The rearrangement joins TRBV4-1 to TRBJ2-1, with D hard to call. The V gene's germline CDR1 is MGHRA and CDR2 YSYEKL. Trimming removed 1 base at V and 8 bases at J, with 9 bases between. CDR3 length: 13 amino acids. The CDR3 region has the DNA TGCGCCAGCAGCCAAGTTAAATATTATGAGCAGTTCTTC. Translation gives CASSQVKYYEQFF.

Regarding this clonotype: This may arise from a read error, as a much more abundant clone is one base away. The genes are TRBV3-1 and TRBJ1-1; maybe TRBD1 (5 bases). This CDR3 contains 15 residues. The germline V gene has CDR1 LGHDT and CDR2 YNNKEL (reference sequence). V gave up 3 bases and J gave up 3 bases, with 14 bases separating them. The CDR3 region is CASSHGRGGDTEAFF. DNA of the CDR3: TGTGCCAGCAGCCATGGTCGGGGAGGGGACACTGAAGCTTTCTTT.

This clonotype was detected ten times or more. This chain connects TRBV6-5 to TRBJ2-3; 10 nucleotides align to TRBD1. CDR1 is MNHEY and CDR2 is SVGAGI in the germline V gene. The J segment lost 5 bases and the V segment lost 2 bases, leaving 4 bases of the junction unmatched. This CDR3 has 15 residues. Written as DNA, the CDR3 is TGTGCCAGCAGTTACCGGGACAGGGGCGAAGATACGCAGTATTTT. It translates to CASSYRDRGEDTQYF.

This clonotype occurred many times. The chain has TRBV2 and TRBJ2-5; 7 bases match TRBD1. Germline lookup yields CDR1 SNHLY and CDR2 FYNNEI. V lost 5 bases and J lost 5; bases outside the gene matches: 8. The CDR3 sequence is 14 residues long. CDR3 in DNA: TGTGCCAGCAGTCCACAGGGGTTCCAGGAGACCCAGTACTTC. Translated, it gives CASSPQGFQETQYF.